This section outlines one T cell receptor (beta chain) sequence together with its context. Assay used: immunoSEQ multiplex PCR; TCRdb lists only in-frame clones, some missing. Of tens of thousands of clones listed, 84% are singletons. The data originate from a study of identifying expanded T cells in peripheral blood. Collection occurred without any documented infections or immune events in donors. The sequencing sample was made of blood. The TCR comes from a person aged 18 to 70 in good health.

The CDR3, as DNA: TGCGCCAGCAGCCTCGTCCAGGGTGGGGCGCCTGAAGCTTTCTTT. As protein: CASSLVQGGAPEAFF. This chain connects TRBV5-1 to TRBJ1-1; TRBD1 might be the D (5 bases). Germline V gene sequence: CDR1 SGHRS, CDR2 YFSETQ. V shed 4 bases and J shed 6 bases, with 19 bases lying between them. The length of the CDR3 is 15 residues.